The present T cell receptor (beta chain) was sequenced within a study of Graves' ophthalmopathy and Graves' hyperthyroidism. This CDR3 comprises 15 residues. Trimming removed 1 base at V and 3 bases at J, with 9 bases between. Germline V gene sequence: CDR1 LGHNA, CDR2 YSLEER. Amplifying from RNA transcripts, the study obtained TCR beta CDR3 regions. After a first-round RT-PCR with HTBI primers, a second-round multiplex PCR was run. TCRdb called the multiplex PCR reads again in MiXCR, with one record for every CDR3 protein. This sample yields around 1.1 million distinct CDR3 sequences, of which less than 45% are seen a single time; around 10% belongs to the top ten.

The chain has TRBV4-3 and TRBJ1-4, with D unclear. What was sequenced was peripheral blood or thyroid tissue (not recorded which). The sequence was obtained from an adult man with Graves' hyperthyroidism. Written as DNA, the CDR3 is TGCGCCAGCAGCCAAGGGTACCCCGCTAATGAAAAACTGTTTTTT. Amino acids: CASSQGYPANEKLFF.